This T cell receptor (beta chain) was sequenced in a study of OX40 agonist ivuxolimab in advanced cancers. Data came from immunoSEQ multiplex PCR; TCRdb stores just in-frame clones and leaves some out. The data hold 60,000 to 75,000 clones, with around nine tenths observed a single time. The material was CD4+ or CD8+ T cells sorted from blood, obtained in a trial of the OX40 agonist ivuxolimab. The sequence came from an adult with an advanced solid tumor such as melanoma, head and neck, liver or kidney cancer.

In DNA form, the CDR3 reads TGCGCCAGCAGCTCAGATTCAACTAATGAAAAACTGTTTTTT. Its protein product is CASSSDSTNEKLFF. This chain uses TRBV5-1 with TRBJ1-4; no reliable D call. Deletions cut 3 bases from V and 0 bases from J, with 6 bases between. The germline gives CDR1 SGHRS, CDR2 YFSETQ. The CDR3 totals 14 residues.